These 30 T cell receptor beta chains were all obtained from the same sample, sequenced in a study of T cell repertoires in cytomegalovirus infection. Each CDR3 protein is one row after TCRdb ran MiXCR on the reads. Of approximately 140,000 distinct CDR3 sequences in the sample, about 6.5% were seen once. What was sequenced was PBMCs. These receptors originate from a human donor in good health (CMV status not recorded). Some clones in this sample may be carry-over from other donors' samples.

This clonotype appeared many times. The chain has TRBV30 and TRBJ1-1; maybe TRBD1 (5 bases). V was shortened by 5 bases and J by 0 bases, with 13 bases between the two germline ends. In germline, CDR1 is GTSNPN, CDR2 SVGIG (reference sequence). The CDR3 contains 14 residues. CDR3 sequence reads: CAWFLRGMNTEAFF. DNA for the CDR3: TGTGCCTGGTTCCTACGGGGCATGAACACTGAAGCTTTCTTT.

The CDR3 bases are TGTGCCAGCAGTTTCTTACGGGAGTTGGACAATGAGCAGTTCTTC. Its protein product is CASSFLRELDNEQFF. The chain combines TRBV7-3 with TRBJ2-1; TRBD2 might be the D (6 bases). V gave up 6 bases and J gave up 5 bases, with 17 bases separating them. Germline V gene sequence: CDR1 SGHTA, CDR2 FQGTGA. The CDR3 is made up of 15 amino acids. Based on the CDR3 plus reference TRBV7-3 and TRBJ2-1, the full variable domain is GAGVSQTPSNKVTEKGKYVELRCDPISGHTALYWYRQSLGQGPEFLIYFQGTGAADDSGLPNDRFFAVRPEGSVSTLKIQRTERGDSAVYLCASSFLRELDNEQFFGPGTRLTVL.

This clonotype appeared many times. The chain has TRBV4-2 and TRBJ1-3, with D hard to call. In germline, CDR1 is LGHNA, CDR2 YNFKEQ. V lost 0 bases and J lost 9, with 21 bases in between. The CDR3 spans 17 residues. CDR3 protein: CASSQDRTSPGMSTIYF. Written as DNA, the CDR3 is TGTGCCAGCAGCCAAGATCGCACCTCACCAGGAATGAGCACCATATATTTT.

Many counts were recorded for this clonotype. The chain links TRBV6-9 to TRBJ1-5, with D possibly TRBD1 on 5 matching bases. The germline gives CDR1 MNHGY, CDR2 SVAAGI. The ends were cut back, 6 bases at V and 6 bases at J, with 24 bases in the middle. This CDR3 comprises 17 residues. CDR3 coding DNA: TGTGCCAGCAGACGCCGTGGGGGTTACGCCCTCTGTCAGCCCCAGCATTTT. Its protein is CASRRRGGYALCQPQHF.

There are many counts of this clonotype. V is TRBV15 and J is TRBJ1-5; D may be TRBD1 (5 bases). Germline V gives CDR1 LNHNV, CDR2 YYDKDF (reference sequence). The V and J ends lost 4 bases and 12 bases respectively, with 19 bases between them. This CDR3 comprises 14 residues. CDR3 DNA: TGTGCCACCAGCACCATACCAAGGGGATCTCTCCAGCATTTT. Its protein product is CATSTIPRGSLQHF.

This clonotype was observed at least ten times. This rearrangement joins TRBV7-9 to TRBJ2-3; 10 bases align to TRBD2. The length of the CDR3 is 15 residues. Losses at the gene ends were 3 bases for V and 2 bases for J; bases not matched to a gene: 2. Per the germline V gene, CDR1 is SEHNR and CDR2 is FQNEAQ (reference sequence). The CDR3: CASSFSGGNTDTQYF. The CDR3, as DNA: TGTGCCAGCAGCTTTAGCGGGGGGAACACAGATACGCAGTATTTT. Complete variable domain (other parts from reference TRBV7-9 and TRBJ2-3): DTGVSQNPRHKITKRGQNVTFRCDPISEHNRLYWYRQTLGQGPEFLTYFQNEAQLEKSRLLSDRFSAERPKGSFSTLEIQRTEQGDSAMYLCASSFSGGNTDTQYFGPGTRLTVL.

The sample holds a few counts of this clonotype. At one end, the junction sequence differs from germline, possibly due to a read error. The chain employs TRBV4-1 and TRBJ1-5, with TRBD1 identical over 9 bases. The length of the CDR3 is 16 residues. Germline V gives CDR1 MGHRA, CDR2 YSYEKL. In nucleotides, the CDR3 is TGTGCCAGCAGCCAAGATCTGGGACAGGGAGGTCAGCCCCAGCATTTT. This encodes CASSQDLGQGGQPQHF.

This clonotype was observed at least ten times. The genes are TRBV29-1 and TRBJ2-3, with D possibly TRBD2 on 6 matching bases. Germline CDR1 is SQVTM and CDR2 is ANQGSEA. CDR3 length: 12 amino acids. Trimming left V 7 bases short and J 6 bases short, with 14 bases between. CDR3 in amino acids: CSALDGGDTQYF. The CDR3 nucleotides are TGCAGCGCCCTGGACGGAGGGGATACGCAGTATTTT.

This clonotype was detected many times. The gene calls are TRBV7-2 and TRBJ2-1; tentatively, D is TRBD1 (6 bases). The CDR3 is 13 amino acids. Germline-derived CDR1 and CDR2 are SGHTA and FQGNSA. Trimming removed 7 bases from V and 7 bases from J, with 14 bases in between. The CDR3 DNA reads as TGTGCCAGCAACAGGGCCCTACAAAATGAGCAGTTCTTC. It is translated as CASNRALQNEQFF.

This clonotype was detected only a few times. The chain links TRBV5-6 to TRBJ1-1; 7 bases align to TRBD1. V lost 6 bases, J lost 4 bases, and 6 bases stayed unmatched. CDR1 SGHDT and CDR2 YYEEEE come from the germline V gene. This CDR3 has 13 residues. This CDR3 is CASMLPGGTEAFF. CDR3 coding DNA: TGTGCCAGCATGCTGCCAGGGGGCACTGAAGCTTTCTTT.

The chain uses TRBV5-4 and TRBJ2-1; D is possibly TRBD2 (5 bases). Deletions cut 4 bases from V and 3 bases from J, with 14 bases between. The germline V gene has CDR1 SGHNT and CDR2 YYREEE (reference sequence). This CDR3 is built from 15 residues. DNA for the CDR3: TGTGCCAGCAGCGGCAGCCTAGGGAGCTACAATGAGCAGTTCTTC. It codes for CASSGSLGSYNEQFF. Supplemented by reference TRBV5-4 and TRBJ2-1, the full variable domain reads ETGVTQSPTHLIKTRGQQVTLRCSSQSGHNTVSWYQQALGQGPQFIFQYYREEENGRGNFPPRFSGLQFPNYSSELNVNALELDDSALYLCASSGSLGSYNEQFFGPGTRLTVL.

The chain is built from TRBV29-1 and TRBJ2-3, with D unresolved. V gave up 3 bases and J gave up 0 bases, with 13 bases separating them. The length of the CDR3 is 15 residues. Germline-derived CDR1 and CDR2 are SQVTM and ANQGSEA. DNA of the CDR3: TGCAGCGTTGAGTATTGGGAATCTAGCACAGATACGCAGTATTTT. It encodes CSVEYWESSTDTQYF.

This clonotype was counted once. This may be a read error: a much more frequent sequence differs by one nucleotide. This is likely a read error, given that the CDR3 carries no conserved phenylalanine or tryptophan at its end. The V gene is TRBV28, the J gene TRBJ2-3; no definite D call. CDR3 length: 14 amino acids. In germline, CDR1 is MDHEN, CDR2 SYDVKM. V lost 5 bases and J lost 3, with 12 bases in between. This CDR3 reads CASSPELMTDTQYS. The CDR3 coding sequence is TGTGCCAGCAGTCCGGAGCTTATGACAGATACGCAGTATTCT.

This clonotype was observed many times. The J gene is TRBJ1-2, the V gene TRBV7-2; 9 nucleotides agree with TRBD1. Germline CDR1 and CDR2: SGHTA and FQGNSA. Trimming at V came to 1 base and at J to 7 bases, leaving 10 bases not matched to a gene. This CDR3 contains 16 residues. In nucleotides, the CDR3 is TGTGCCAGCAGCTTAGTATGGGCGGGACAGGGATCTGGCTACACCTTC. It encodes CASSLVWAGQGSGYTF.

Ten or more counts support this clonotype. This chain links TRBV7-2 with TRBJ2-7; D remains unclear. Trimming removed 1 base at V and 3 bases at J, with 10 bases between. CDR3 length equals 14 residues. Germline V gene data show CDR1 as SGHTA and CDR2 as FQGNSA. Written as DNA, the CDR3 is TGTGCCAGCAGCTTAGTTACGGCGATCTACGAGCAGTACTTC. This sequence encodes CASSLVTAIYEQYF.

In its sample, this clonotype was seen many times. The gene calls are TRBV7-2 and TRBJ2-7; D may be TRBD2 (5 bases). The CDR3 sequence is 15 residues long. Trimming stripped 2 bases from V and 0 bases from J, with 11 bases between. The germline V gene encodes CDR1 SGHTA and CDR2 FQGNSA. The CDR3 here is CASSLPGSYSYEQYF. CDR3 coding DNA: TGTGCCAGCAGCTTACCGGGATCGTACTCCTACGAGCAGTACTTC.

This clonotype was counted a few times. V and J are TRBV5-5 and TRBJ1-5; D unclear. V lost 2 bases, J lost 4 bases, and 7 bases lay in between. This CDR3 is built from 13 residues. The V gene's germline CDR1 is SGHKS and CDR2 YYEKEE (reference sequence). The DNA for the CDR3 is TGTGCCAGCAGCTTACGACCAAATCAGCCCCAGCATTTT. Translation gives CASSLRPNQPQHF.

This clonotype has at least ten counts. The CDR3 is CSARGRTGGGGYTF. CDR3 coding DNA: TGCAGTGCTAGAGGACGGACAGGGGGAGGTGGCTACACCTTC. This rearrangement joins TRBV20-1 to TRBJ1-2; 10 bases are shared with TRBD1. The germline V gene has CDR1 DFQATT and CDR2 SNEGSKA (reference sequence). The J segment lost 7 bases and the V segment lost 1 base, leaving 6 bases of the junction unmatched. CDR3 length: 14 amino acids.

This clonotype was seen repeatedly, ten times or more. This chain joins TRBV4-1 and TRBJ2-3; tentatively, D is TRBD2 (5 bases). V gave up 0 bases and J gave up 5 bases, with 21 bases separating them. The CDR3 has 18 amino acids. The germline V gene has CDR1 MGHRA and CDR2 YSYEKL. This CDR3 is CASSQEGARSTPRDTQYF. Here the CDR3 DNA reads TGCGCCAGCAGCCAAGAGGGAGCACGTAGCACCCCGAGAGATACGCAGTATTTT.

Comment on this clonotype: A read error is possible here, since a much larger clone lies one base away. The chain carries TRBV10-3 and TRBJ1-2, with no clear D. The CDR3 is made up of 15 amino acids. Germline lookup yields CDR1 ENHRY and CDR2 SYGVKD. Here the CDR3 DNA reads TGTGCCATCAGCGTGGGGTATGAAAATATGGGTGGCTACCCCTTC. Amino acid sequence: CAISVGYENMGGYPF.

A remark on this clonotype: One end of the junction is discordant with germline, which a read error may explain. This sequence joins TRBV25-1 and TRBJ1-6, with D tentatively TRBD1 (6 bases). Germline CDR1 MGHDK, CDR2 SYGVNS. The CDR3 extends over 14 amino acids. The CDR3 spells CASRETGLLSPLRF. The CDR3 DNA sequence: TGTGCCAGCAGGGAGACAGGTCTGCTTTCGCCCCTCCGCTTT.

This clonotype was recorded a few times. The chain is built from TRBV20-1 and TRBJ1-2; D unresolved. Germline V gives CDR1 DFQATT, CDR2 SNEGSKA (reference sequence). The CDR3 is 15 residues long. Trimming took 0 bases from V and 3 from J, leaving 14 bases between them. The CDR3 bases are TGCAGTGCTAGAGATATGAGATCCTCGGACTATGGCTACACCTTC. The encoded protein is CSARDMRSSDYGYTF.

This clonotype has more than one count but fewer than ten. This rearrangement joins TRBV24-1 to TRBJ1-1; D unresolved. This CDR3 contains 15 residues. V lost 2 bases and J 0 bases, leaving 9 bases between the germline ends. From germline, CDR1 is KGHDR and CDR2 SFDVKD. CDR3 in amino acids: CATSDSRRLNTEAFF. In DNA form, the CDR3 reads TGTGCCACCAGTGATTCTAGGAGATTGAACACTGAAGCTTTCTTT.

This rearrangement joins TRBV9 to TRBJ2-7; 12 bases are a match to TRBD2. The CDR3 runs 16 residues. CDR1 is SGDLS and CDR2 is YYNGEE in the germline V gene. V trimming: 5 bases; J trimming: 2 bases; junction bases outside the gene matches: 8. The CDR3 sequence: CASSRSGLAGTYEQYF. DNA of the CDR3: TGTGCCAGCAGTAGATCGGGACTAGCGGGTACCTACGAGCAGTACTTC.

This chain joins TRBV2 and TRBJ2-5, with D perhaps being TRBD1 or TRBD2 (5 bases each). Germline-derived CDR1 and CDR2 are SNHLY and FYNNEI. This CDR3 spans 13 amino acids. V was pared by 7 bases and J by 1 base, with 10 bases between. The CDR3, as DNA: TGTGCCAGCATAGGGGACCTCCAAGAGACCCAGTACTTC. Encoded protein: CASIGDLQETQYF.

This clonotype was recorded at least ten times. J is TRBJ1-1 and V is TRBV29-1, with a weak D call TRBD1 (5 bases). Germline V gene lookup returns CDR1 SQVTM and CDR2 ANQGSEA. CDR3 length equals 10 residues. V was clipped by 6 bases and J by 11 bases, with 13 bases between them. The CDR3 here is CSVLGGGAFF. CDR3 nucleotide sequence: TGCAGCGTGTTGGGCGGGGGTGCTTTCTTT.

This clonotype was detected a few times. This chain connects TRBV20-1 to TRBJ2-1, with D possibly being TRBD2 (6 bases). The germline CDR1 and CDR2 sequences are DFQATT and SNEGSKA (reference sequence). V lost 5 bases and J 0 bases, leaving 20 bases between the germline ends. The CDR3 runs 17 residues. CDR3 residues: CSASRDSSISSYNEQFF. CDR3 DNA: TGCAGTGCTTCCCGGGACTCCTCGATAAGCTCCTACAATGAGCAGTTCTTC.

This clonotype was detected ten times or more. The V call is TRBV27, the J call TRBJ2-5; unclear D gene. The CDR3 has 15 residues. Germline loops: CDR1 MNHEY, CDR2 SMNVEV (reference sequence). V lost 4 bases to trimming and J lost 2 bases, with 14 bases between them. CDR3 DNA sequence: TGTGCCAGCAGTTCCCGCGGTAGACGTCAAGAGACCCAGTACTTC. Amino acids: CASSSRGRRQETQYF.

Many counts were recorded for this clonotype. CDR3 residues: CASSPGTGTDTQYF. For the CDR3, the DNA is TGTGCCAGCTCACCAGGGACGGGCACAGATACGCAGTATTTT. The chain links TRBV7-6 to TRBJ2-3; tentatively, D is TRBD1 or TRBD2 (5 bases each). CDR3 length: 14 residues. Germline V gene lookup returns CDR1 SGHVS and CDR2 FNYEAQ. Trimming cost V 8 bases and J 1 base, with 13 bases left between them.

This clonotype was counted at least ten times. The V and J genes are TRBV7-2 and TRBJ2-3; D not resolved. CDR3 length: 16 amino acids. The ends were cut back, 0 bases at V and 0 bases at J, with 10 bases in the middle. The germline gives CDR1 SGHTA, CDR2 FQGNSA. CDR3 sequence (DNA): TGTGCCAGCAGCTTAGCGGCGACTGCCAGCACAGATACGCAGTATTTT. Translated, it gives CASSLAATASTDTQYF.